This entry lists 25 T cell receptor beta chains sequenced from one sample in a study of CD8+ T cells in alopecia areata. This sample's treatment: oral pan-JAK inhibitor, 5-10 mg twice daily. cDNA prepared by RNA extraction and subsequent reverse transcription served as the template for sequencing. Sequencing was performed with immunoSEQ multiplex PCR; in TCRdb, only in-frame clones are kept and a portion is missing. In the table there are about 190,000 clones, 60% of which are singletons. The specimen was CD4+ T cells sorted from blood, collected at week 4, from a patient treated with tofacitinib. All receptors derive from a human donor with alopecia areata.

This sequence joins TRBV7-2 and TRBJ2-7; 10 bases line up with TRBD1. V trimming: 0 bases; J trimming: 5 bases; junction bases outside the gene matches: 7. Per the germline V gene, CDR1 is SGHTA and CDR2 is FQGNSA. CDR3 length equals 16 residues. The CDR3 protein is CASSLALDRGMNEQYF. The CDR3 DNA follows: TGTGCCAGCAGCTTAGCCCTGGACAGGGGGATGAACGAGCAGTACTTC.

The chain recombines TRBV7-2 with TRBJ2-5, with TRBD2 matching over 12 bases. This CDR3 contains 17 residues. Unmatched junction bases numbered 9, after V lost 6 bases and J lost 1 base. CDR1 SGHTA and CDR2 FQGNSA come from the germline V gene. CDR3 nucleotides: TGTGCCAGCAGTTATGGTGCTAGCGGGAGGGCCCAAGAGACCCAGTACTTC. It is translated as CASSYGASGRAQETQYF. The variable domain in full, completed from reference TRBV7-2 and TRBJ2-5, reads GAGVSQSPSNKVTEKGKDVELRCDPISGHTALYWYRQSLGQGLEFLIYFQGNSAPDKSGLPSDRFSAERTGGSVSTLTIQRTQQEDSAVYLCASSYGASGRAQETQYFGPGTRLLVL.

The V call is TRBV9, the J call TRBJ2-5; D remains unclear. The germline CDR1 and CDR2 sequences are SGDLS and YYNGEE. V lost 3 bases to trimming and J lost 1 base, with 10 bases between them. The CDR3 totals 14 residues. The CDR3 DNA reads as TGTGCCAGCAGCGCTGGACGGTTCCAAGAGACCCAGTACTTC. It codes for CASSAGRFQETQYF.

The chain joins TRBV5-8 to TRBJ1-2; D uncertain. This CDR3 is 12 amino acids long. Germline V CDR1 and CDR2: SGHTS, YDEGEE. Trimming removed 4 bases from V and 3 bases from J, with 7 bases in between. The CDR3 reads CASSGNYYGYTF. The DNA of the CDR3 is TGTGCCAGCAGCGGTAACTACTATGGCTACACCTTC.

The chain uses TRBV30 and TRBJ1-2; a weak D match, TRBD1 (5 bases). Germline V gene lookup returns CDR1 GTSNPN and CDR2 SVGIG (reference sequence). The CDR3 has 13 residues. The germline V and J ends were trimmed by 3 bases and 5 bases, with 13 bases remaining between them. The CDR3 DNA reads TGTGCCTGGAGCCCCAGTTGGGGGTATGGCTACACCTTC. Translation gives CAWSPSWGYGYTF.

The chain combines TRBV6-6 with TRBJ2-7; TRBD1 or TRBD2 may be the D gene (6 bases each). V gave up 8 bases and J gave up 1 base, with 15 bases separating them. The CDR3 has 14 residues. CDR1 MNHNY and CDR2 SVGAGI come from the germline V gene (reference sequence). The CDR3 DNA reads TGTGCCAGCGTCCACAGGGACTCGTCCTACGAGCAGTACTTC. The encoded protein is CASVHRDSSYEQYF.

This clone is a singleton in its sample. The rearrangement joins TRBV30 to TRBJ1-1; D unresolved. This CDR3 has 13 amino acids. Trimming took 6 bases from V and 1 from J, leaving 12 bases between them. Germline loops: CDR1 GTSNPN, CDR2 SVGIG (reference sequence). CDR3 nucleotides: TGTGCCTGCCAAAGGACGCGGAACACTGAAGCTTTCTTT. Its translation: CACQRTRNTEAFF.

This clone appeared a few times. This sequence joins TRBV7-2 and TRBJ1-2; no clear D gene. This CDR3 has 15 residues. Germline V lookup: CDR1 SGHTA, CDR2 FQGNSA. Trimming removed 5 bases from V and 4 bases from J, with 17 bases in between. CDR3 loop: CASSISRVAAYGYTF. CDR3 sequence (DNA): TGTGCCAGCAGCATATCAAGGGTAGCTGCCTATGGCTACACCTTC.

J is TRBJ1-1 and V is TRBV9; the D gene is possibly TRBD1 (5 bases). The V end was cut by 0 bases, the J end by 1 base, with 13 bases between. Germline CDR1 SGDLS, CDR2 YYNGEE. There are 16 residues in the CDR3. The CDR3 loop is CASSVGGDYSNTEAFF. The DNA of the CDR3 is TGTGCCAGCAGCGTAGGGGGGGACTACTCGAACACTGAAGCTTTCTTT. Full variable domain (missing parts from reference TRBV9 and TRBJ1-1): DSGVTQTPKHLITATGQRVTLRCSPRSGDLSVYWYQQSLDQGLQFLIQYYNGEERAKGNILERFSAQQFPDLHSELNLSSLELGDSALYFCASSVGGDYSNTEAFFGQGTRLTVV.

The J gene is TRBJ1-2, the V gene TRBV30; 7 bases agree with TRBD1. Germline lookup yields CDR1 GTSNPN and CDR2 SVGIG (reference sequence). V trimming: 1 base; J trimming: 2 bases; junction bases outside the gene matches: 7. This CDR3 comprises 15 residues. Written as DNA, the CDR3 is TGTGCCTGGAGTGCACCCGGGACAGAAAACTATGGCTACACCTTC. As protein: CAWSAPGTENYGYTF.

The chain uses TRBV20-1 and TRBJ2-7; D uncertain. The CDR3 covers 11 residues. V lost 5 bases to trimming and J lost 5 bases, with 10 bases between them. CDR1 and CDR2 (germline): DFQATT, SNEGSKA (reference sequence). The CDR3 nucleotides are TGCAGTGCTGAGCTATCGCACGAGCAGTACTTC. Protein sequence: CSAELSHEQYF.

V usage is TRBV7-2 and J usage is TRBJ1-2, with TRBD1 matching 8 bases. Germline lookup yields CDR1 SGHTA and CDR2 FQGNSA. This CDR3 is 14 amino acids long. Trimming cost V 4 bases and J 6 bases; bases outside gene matches: 7. For the CDR3, the DNA is TGTGCCAGCAGCTCTGACAGGGGTCTAGATGGCTACACCTTC. The encoded protein is CASSSDRGLDGYTF.

V usage is TRBV30 and J usage is TRBJ2-2; tentative D call: TRBD2 (5 bases). The germline CDR1 and CDR2 sequences are GTSNPN and SVGIG (reference sequence). Trimming took off 4 bases at V and 1 base at J, with 10 bases between the two ends. The CDR3 runs to 14 residues. The CDR3 region is CAWKPGRNTGELFF. The DNA of the CDR3 is TGTGCCTGGAAGCCGGGAAGGAACACCGGGGAGCTGTTTTTT.

This clone was found many times. V and J are TRBV28 and TRBJ1-5; D is uncertain. CDR3 length equals 17 residues. The germline CDR1 and CDR2 sequences are MDHEN and SYDVKM. The V and J ends lost 5 bases and 2 bases respectively, with 19 bases between them. The CDR3 bases are TGTGCCAGCAGTCCGCCTTCTCAGGCGACCGGCAATCAGCCCCAGCATTTT. It codes for CASSPPSQATGNQPQHF.

V is TRBV5-6 and J is TRBJ1-1; the D gene is possibly TRBD1 (5 bases). The CDR3 is 16 amino acids. Germline V gene sequence: CDR1 SGHDT, CDR2 YYEEEE. V was shortened by 3 bases and J by 7 bases, with 22 bases between the two germline ends. The CDR3 DNA is TGTGCCAGCAGCTCGCGGATTGGGCCCAGGGCGGTTGAAGCTTTCTTT. It translates to CASSSRIGPRAVEAFF.

The chain carries TRBV29-1 and TRBJ2-5, with TRBD1 matching 7 bases. The V gene end was trimmed by 5 bases and the J gene end by 5 bases; junction bases not matched to a gene: 8. Germline loops: CDR1 SQVTM, CDR2 ANQGSEA. This CDR3 is 13 amino acids long. CDR3 loop: CSVNRGSRETQYF. CDR3 bases: TGCAGCGTTAACAGGGGTTCTAGGGAGACCCAGTACTTC.

The gene calls are TRBV7-9 and TRBJ1-2, with D maybe TRBD1 (6 bases). Trimming took 5 bases from V and 0 from J, leaving 19 bases between them. The CDR3 runs 17 residues. Germline V gene lookup returns CDR1 SEHNR and CDR2 FQNEAQ (reference sequence). The CDR3 protein is CASSAPSGAATNYGYTF. CDR3 sequence (DNA): TGTGCCAGCAGCGCCCCGTCGGGGGCAGCTACTAACTATGGCTACACCTTC.

The CDR3 region is CASSPSRRHEQFF. The CDR3 DNA sequence: TGTGCCAGCAGCCCCTCGAGGCGGCATGAGCAGTTCTTC. V is TRBV14 and J is TRBJ2-1; D remains unclear. The CDR3 sequence is 13 residues long. Looked up from germline, CDR1 is SGHDN and CDR2 is FVKESK. The V end lost 4 bases, the J end lost 8 bases, and 12 bases lay between the germline ends.

The CDR3 bases are TGTGCCAGTAGTCCCGTGGACAGGGCTGATCATACGCAGTATTTT. This codes for CASSPVDRADHTQYF. The V call is TRBV19, the J call TRBJ2-3, with 8 bases lining up with TRBD1. Losses at the gene ends were 5 bases for V and 7 bases for J; bases not matched to a gene: 11. Germline CDR1 is LNHDA and CDR2 is SQIVND (reference sequence). The CDR3 totals 15 residues.

This clone has a handful of counts. This rearrangement joins TRBV6-1 to TRBJ2-1; 15 bases map to TRBD2. CDR1 is MNHNS and CDR2 is SASEGT in the germline V gene. J gave up 7 bases and V 6 bases, and 4 bases lay outside the gene matches. The CDR3 length is 15 residues. CDR3 in amino acids: CASRGTSGRWNEQFF. DNA of the CDR3: TGTGCCAGCAGGGGGACTAGCGGGAGGTGGAATGAGCAGTTCTTC.

The gene calls are TRBV6-5 and TRBJ2-7; 8 nucleotides agree with TRBD1. The junction had 1 base not matched to a gene; V was cut back by 2 bases and J by 4 bases. The CDR3 extends over 13 amino acids. Germline V gene lookup returns CDR1 MNHEY and CDR2 SVGAGI. The CDR3 nucleotides read TGTGCCAGCAGTTACGGGGACAGGTACGAGCAGTACTTC. This codes for CASSYGDRYEQYF.

The V and J genes are TRBV2 and TRBJ2-2; D possibly corresponds to TRBD1 (6 bases). Per germline, CDR1 SNHLY and CDR2 FYNNEI. The ends were cut back, 5 bases at V and 3 bases at J, with 10 bases in the middle. The CDR3 sequence is 14 residues long. The CDR3 DNA sequence: TGTGCCAGCAGTCCGGACAGACACACCGGGGAGCTGTTTTTT. Its protein product is CASSPDRHTGELFF.

The gene calls are TRBV5-1 and TRBJ1-1; D is perhaps TRBD1 (5 bases). CDR3 length: 15 amino acids. V gave up 2 bases and J gave up 1 base, with 12 bases separating them. The germline CDR1 and CDR2 sequences are SGHRS and YFSETQ. CDR3 loop: CASSLPLQGNTEAFF. For the CDR3, the DNA is TGCGCCAGCAGCTTACCCTTGCAGGGGAACACTGAAGCTTTCTTT.

The chain recombines TRBV29-1 with TRBJ2-1; D not resolved. V was pared by 4 bases and J by 5 bases, with 3 bases between. CDR3 size: 10 residues. CDR1 SQVTM and CDR2 ANQGSEA come from the germline V gene. CDR3 coding DNA: TGCAGCGTTGTAGACAATGAGCAGTTCTTC. This translates into CSVVDNEQFF.

V usage is TRBV29-1 and J usage is TRBJ2-1, with TRBD2 as a possible D gene (5 bases). V shed 4 bases and J shed 7 bases, with 14 bases lying between them. CDR1 SQVTM and CDR2 ANQGSEA come from the germline V gene. The CDR3 is 13 amino acids. This chain's CDR3 is CSVGVSPGNEQFF. The CDR3 nucleotides are TGCAGCGTTGGGGTGTCCCCGGGGAATGAGCAGTTCTTC.